This is a list of T cell receptor beta chains from one sample in a study of beta chain features in type 1 diabetes. Profiling relied on immunoSEQ multiplex PCR, and the TCRdb table lists in-frame clones only, not all of them. This sample yields approximately 52,000 clones, of which 55% to 80% are seen a single time; 0.25% to 0.35% belongs to the top ten. Sequencing was done on a sample of stem cell memory CD4+ T cells from blood. All receptors come from a woman in her 30s with type 1 diabetes. Both conserved end residues are part of each CDR3. D genes are given only for firm matches. The size entry is marked missing in some rows and otherwise reads once, few, many or a size class.

TRBV2	TRBJ1-5	TRBD1	.	CASSDNRGKGQPQHF	TGTGCCAGCAGTGATAACAGGGGGAAAGGGCAGCCCCAGCATTTT
TRBV11-2	TRBJ2-1	.	.	CASTLTRSSYNEQFF	TGTGCCAGCACCCTGACTAGAAGCTCCTACAATGAGCAGTTCTTC
TRBV7-2	TRBJ2-7	.	.	CASGTPGGSYEQYF	TGTGCCAGCGGGACCCCCGGGGGTTCCTACGAGCAGTACTTC
TRBV4-1	TRBJ2-7	TRBD2	.	CASSRGGSHYEQYF	TGCGCCAGCAGCCGGGGCGGGAGTCATTACGAGCAGTACTTC
TRBV15	TRBJ1-2	TRBD1	.	CATSRDPTGDGYTF	TGTGCCACCAGCAGAGACCCAACAGGGGATGGCTACACCTTC
TRBV15	TRBJ2-1	TRBD2	few	CATSRGLAGRYNEQFF	TGTGCCACCAGCAGAGGTCTAGCGGGAAGGTACAATGAGCAGTTCTTC
TRBV9	TRBJ2-3	TRBD2	.	CASSVSPSGRNTDTQYF	TGTGCCAGCAGCGTATCCCCTAGCGGGAGGAACACAGATACGCAGTATTTT
TRBV11-2	TRBJ2-6	TRBD1	.	CASSPRTGRSGANVLTF	TGTGCCAGCAGCCCCCGGACAGGCCGGTCTGGGGCCAACGTCCTGACTTTC
TRBV29-1	TRBJ2-2	.	.	CSVDEGTGTDTGELFF	TGCAGCGTTGACGAGGGTACAGGGACGGACACCGGGGAGCTGTTTTTT
TRBV18	TRBJ2-5	.	few	CASSPRRGETQYF	TGTGCCAGCTCACCGAGGAGGGGAGAGACCCAGTACTTC
TRBV6-1	TRBJ2-4	.	few	CASRYGSAGGDIQYF	TGTGCCAGCAGATATGGATCGGCGGGCGGAGACATTCAGTACTTC
TRBV5-1	TRBJ1-1	.	.	CATLAGPGTEAFF	TGCGCCACCCTCGCCGGACCGGGAACTGAAGCTTTCTTT